A selection of T cell receptor beta chains follows, all from one sample in a study of identical twins. In TCRdb, the 5' RACE reads were re-called with MiXCR into one record per CDR3 protein. The sample lists 200,000 to 250,000 distinct CDR3 sequences, 6.5% to 8.5% occurring once. These records were also assigned to another study, of yellow fever vaccine responses in identical twins.

The sample consisted of memory (CD45RO+) T cells sorted from blood. The receptor source for this set is a woman aged 18-29 years in good health. CDR3s include the opening cysteine and the closing phenylalanine or tryptophan. A D gene is named only where the DNA matches it firmly. Clone size appears in some rows only: once, few, many, or a class for an expanded clone.

length,V,size,D,J,DNA,CDR3
17,TRBV7-8,few,TRBD1,TRBJ1-1,TGTGCCAGCAGCTTAAATCAACAGGGGGCAGGTCGTACTGAAGCTTTCTTT,CASSLNQQGAGRTEAFF
18,TRBV7-6,few,TRBD1,TRBJ2-2,TGTGCCAGCAGCTTCACGTTCACAGGGGGCGCGAACACCGGGGAGCTGTTTTTT,CASSFTFTGGANTGELFF
15,TRBV9,few,-,TRBJ1-6,TGTGCCAGCAGCCCCATGGGACGGATGAATTCACCCCTCCACTTT,CASSPMGRMNSPLHF
15,TRBV28,few,-,TRBJ2-7,TGTGCCAGCTTCCAGAGACGCCTTGGGAACTACGAGCAGTACTTC,CASFQRRLGNYEQYF
14,TRBV4-1,many,-,TRBJ1-1,TGCGCCAGCAGCCAAGTTTCCGTGAACACTGAAGCTTTCTTT,CASSQVSVNTEAFF
13,TRBV29-1,-,TRBD1,TRBJ2-2,TGCAGCGTCTGGGACAGGGCGATCGGGGAGCTGTTTTTT,CSVWDRAIGELFF
14,TRBV3-1,-,TRBD1,TRBJ1-4,TGTGCCAGCAGACAGGGGAATGGTAATGAAAAACTGTTTTTT,CASRQGNGNEKLFF
13,TRBV10-3,many,TRBD1,TRBJ2-5,TGTGCCATCGGGACGGACAGGGCTAAGACCCAGTACTTC,CAIGTDRAKTQYF
16,TRBV5-8,few,TRBD1,TRBJ2-7,TGTGCCAGCACCCACGTCCCGGGACAGGGGGCCTACGAGCAGTACTTC,CASTHVPGQGAYEQYF
17,TRBV12-3/TRBV12-4,many,TRBD2,TRBJ2-5,TGTGCCAGCAGTTTTCTCGTGGGGACTAGCGGTCAAGAGACCCAGTACTTC,CASSFLVGTSGQETQYF
13,TRBV28,-,-,TRBJ2-7,TGTGCCAGCAGTCCCGTTGGGGGCTACGAGCAGTACTTC,CASSPVGGYEQYF
15,TRBV20-1,-,-,TRBJ1-5,TGCAGTGCTGTGGACCCGACTTTCCTCAATCAGCCCCAGCATTTT,CSAVDPTFLNQPQHF
14,TRBV2,-,-,TRBJ2-7,TGTGCCTCTCACCGGGACTTGGGTGTCGACGAGCAGTACTTC,CASHRDLGVDEQYF